These 20 T cell receptor beta chains were all obtained from the same sample, sequenced in a study of blood T cell repertoires in COVID-19. Method: immunoSEQ multiplex PCR; TCRdb's copy keeps in-frame clones and lacks some. The sample lists approximately 94,000 clones, roughly 87% occurring once. The sequencing input was peripheral blood. These receptors came from a man aged 25-45 years in a cohort sampled during active COVID-19.

The sample holds one count of this clone. The chain has TRBV7-9 and TRBJ1-1; D not certain. The CDR3 loop spans 14 amino acids. The ends were cut back, 1 base at V and 1 base at J, with 7 bases in the middle. CDR1 is SEHNR and CDR2 is FQNEAQ in the germline V gene (reference sequence). DNA of the CDR3: TGTGCCAGCAGCTTAGTAGAGGGGAACACTGAAGCTTTCTTT. It encodes CASSLVEGNTEAFF.

This clone was found a few times. The genes are TRBV6-5 and TRBJ1-5, with TRBD1 matching over 8 bases. After removal of 5 bases from V and 7 bases from J, the junction contained 4 bases not matched to a gene. Germline V gene sequence: CDR1 MNHEY, CDR2 SVGAGI. CDR3 length: 13 amino acids. CDR3 bases: TGTGCCAGCAGTCAGGGGGCTGGGCAGCCCCAGCATTTT. Amino acid sequence: CASSQGAGQPQHF.

This chain connects TRBV7-2 to TRBJ2-1, with TRBD2 matching 8 bases. The CDR3 length is 17 residues. Trimming cost V 1 base and J 3 bases; bases outside gene matches: 8. CDR1 and CDR2 (germline): SGHTA, FQGNSA. The CDR3 protein is CASSLVGPGGNYNEQFF. DNA for the CDR3: TGTGCCAGCAGCTTAGTGGGCCCGGGGGGGAACTACAATGAGCAGTTCTTC.

This chain uses TRBV6-2 or TRBV6-3 with TRBJ2-3; possibly TRBD2 for D (7 bases). V dropped 2 bases and J dropped 6 bases, with 18 bases sitting between them. There are 16 residues in the CDR3. From germline, CDR1 is MNHEY and CDR2 SVGEGT. The CDR3 spells CASSYLFGGRTDTQYF. In DNA form, the CDR3 reads TGTGCCAGCAGTTACCTCTTCGGGGGGCGTACCGATACGCAGTATTTT.

The gene calls are TRBV7-9 and TRBJ1-1, with 9 bases matching TRBD1. V shed 5 bases and J 6 bases; nucleotides not matched to a gene: 4. Germline CDR1 and CDR2: SEHNR and FQNEAQ (reference sequence). The CDR3 spans 13 residues. The CDR3 nucleotides read TGTGCCAGCAGCGCGGACAGGGGTGCTGAAGCTTTCTTT. It yields the protein CASSADRGAEAFF.

This clone has more than one count but fewer than ten. The genes are TRBV5-1 and TRBJ1-5; TRBD1 matches 9 bases. V lost 0 bases and J lost 3; bases outside the gene matches: 1. CDR1 SGHRS and CDR2 YFSETQ come from the germline V gene. The CDR3 consists of 15 residues. CDR3 in DNA: TGCGCCAGCAGCTTGGGGACAGGGGTCAATCAGCCCCAGCATTTT. This sequence encodes CASSLGTGVNQPQHF.

This clone was recorded a few times. The chain recombines TRBV6-1 with TRBJ2-7, with 9 bases aligning to TRBD1. Germline CDR1 and CDR2: MNHNS and SASEGT. The trim removed 0 bases at V and 6 bases at J, leaving 6 bases unmatched. CDR3 size: 15 residues. CDR3 in DNA: TGTGCCAGCAGTGAAGCGCACAGGGGGCTCGGCGAGCAGTACTTC. Protein product: CASSEAHRGLGEQYF.

The chain couples TRBV2 to TRBJ1-1; D call uncertain. CDR1 is SNHLY, CDR2 FYNNEI, per germline. The V end was cut by 5 bases, the J end by 1 base, with 8 bases between. This CDR3 comprises 13 residues. This CDR3 is CASSITTNTEAFF. As DNA, the CDR3 is TGTGCCAGCAGTATAACTACGAACACTGAAGCTTTCTTT.

The chain uses TRBV30 and TRBJ2-3, with TRBD2 identical over 13 bases. CDR3 length: 16 residues. Per germline, CDR1 GTSNPN and CDR2 SVGIG (reference sequence). V shed 5 bases and J 3 bases; nucleotides not matched to a gene: 8. The CDR3 loop reads CAWSRLAGGRTDTQYF. The CDR3, as DNA: TGTGCCTGGTCTCGACTAGCGGGGGGCCGGACAGATACGCAGTATTTT.

CDR3 coding DNA: TGTGCCGCGCAAAATATAGCGGGGGGTACAGATACGCAGTATTTT. Residues: CAAQNIAGGTDTQYF. This rearrangement joins TRBV6-5 to TRBJ2-3; 10 nucleotides match TRBD2. Germline V lookup: CDR1 MNHEY, CDR2 SVGAGI. CDR3 length equals 15 residues. With 11 bases clipped from V and 3 bases from J, the junction kept 11 bases outside the gene matches.

The gene calls are TRBV7-6 and TRBJ2-6; no clear D gene. Germline V lookup: CDR1 SGHVS, CDR2 FNYEAQ. The CDR3 contains 14 residues. The V gene lost 4 bases and the J gene lost 0 bases, with 4 bases spanning the gap. Here the CDR3 DNA reads TGTGCCAGCAGCTCCCTCTCTGGGGCCAACGTCCTGACTTTC. It specifies CASSSLSGANVLTF.

V is TRBV12-3 or TRBV12-4 and J is TRBJ1-2, with D possibly TRBD1 on 5 matching bases. This CDR3 has 13 residues. Trimming cost V 0 bases and J 5 bases, with 7 bases left between them. As DNA, the CDR3 is TGTGCCAGCAGTTTAGCGGAGGGGTATGGCTACACCTTC. Amino acids: CASSLAEGYGYTF.

The V call is TRBV5-1, the J call TRBJ1-6; no firm D call. The CDR3 loop spans 13 amino acids. Germline V CDR1 and CDR2: SGHRS, YFSETQ. Deletions cut 0 bases from V and 8 bases from J, with 6 bases between. CDR3 amino acids: CASSLGRDSPLHF. The CDR3 region has the DNA TGCGCCAGCAGCTTGGGGAGGGATTCACCCCTCCACTTT.

Of note for this clone: One junction end disagrees with the germline gene, perhaps due to a read error. This sample includes further DNA sequences coding for the same CDR3. The gene calls are TRBV5-1 and TRBJ2-7; TRBD1 matches 8 bases. CDR1 and CDR2 from the germline V gene are SGHRS and YFSETQ. This CDR3 is 14 amino acids long. CDR3 protein: CASSLGQVPYEQYF. The CDR3 DNA reads as TGCGCCAGCAGTTTGGGACAGGTCCCCTACGAGCAGTACTTC.

This clone was counted once. The chain recombines TRBV30 with TRBJ1-6, with TRBD1 identical over 7 bases. V shed 5 bases, J shed 9 bases, and the junction held 7 bases outside the gene matches. CDR1 and CDR2 from the germline V gene are GTSNPN and SVGIG (reference sequence). This CDR3 contains 13 residues. The CDR3 nucleotides are TGTGCCTGGGCAGGGGGTACTGGTTCACCCCTCCACTTT. Its translation is CAWAGGTGSPLHF. Full variable domain (outside the CDR3, taken from reference TRBV30 and TRBJ1-6): SQTIHQWPATLVQPVGSPLSLECTVEGTSNPNLYWYRQAAGRGLQLLFYSVGIGQISSEVPQNLSASRPQDRQFILSSKKLLLSDSGFYLCAWAGGTGSPLHFGNGTRLTVT.

V and J are TRBV5-4 and TRBJ2-1; 10 bases map to TRBD1. The germline V gene has CDR1 SGHNT and CDR2 YYREEE (reference sequence). The CDR3 contains 15 residues. Unmatched junction bases numbered 7, after V lost 3 bases and J lost 7 bases. The CDR3 nucleotides read TGTGCCAGCAGCTCGGACAGGGGGAGATGGAATGAGCAGTTCTTC. This gives the protein CASSSDRGRWNEQFF.

The V gene is TRBV5-4, the J gene TRBJ2-3, with 7 positions matching TRBD2. The ends lost 4 bases at V and 1 base at J; junction bases unmatched: 12. In germline, CDR1 is SGHNT, CDR2 YYREEE (reference sequence). This CDR3 is built from 17 residues. The CDR3 coding sequence is TGTGCCAGCAGCACGGACGGACTAGTATCACGCACAGATACGCAGTATTTT. Translated, it gives CASSTDGLVSRTDTQYF.

J is TRBJ1-5 and V is TRBV24-1; 9 bases align to TRBD1. The CDR3 runs to 16 residues. Germline CDR1 and CDR2: KGHDR and SFDVKD. V was clipped by 4 bases and J by 2 bases; unmatched bases: 5. The CDR3 spells CATSDAGQGRNQPQHF. Here the CDR3 DNA reads TGTGCCACCAGTGACGCGGGACAGGGCCGCAATCAGCCCCAGCATTTT.

This clone was counted a single time. The genes are TRBV11-2 and TRBJ1-1; 12 bases map to TRBD1. The CDR3 runs to 18 residues. The J segment lost 1 base and the V segment lost 2 bases, leaving 8 bases of the junction unmatched. CDR1 is SGHAT and CDR2 is FQNNGV in the germline V gene. The CDR3 DNA sequence: TGTGCCAGCAGCTTATGGGACAGGGGGCATCTGGGGAACACTGAAGCTTTCTTT. It is translated as CASSLWDRGHLGNTEAFF.

V usage is TRBV25-1 and J usage is TRBJ2-7; 7 bases line up with TRBD1. The CDR3 contains 14 residues. Per the germline V gene, CDR1 is MGHDK and CDR2 is SYGVNS. Trimming took 4 bases from V and 2 from J; bases not matched to a gene: 5. CDR3 loop: CASSGIQGTYEQYF. The CDR3 DNA sequence: TGTGCCAGCAGTGGAATACAGGGGACCTACGAGCAGTACTTC.